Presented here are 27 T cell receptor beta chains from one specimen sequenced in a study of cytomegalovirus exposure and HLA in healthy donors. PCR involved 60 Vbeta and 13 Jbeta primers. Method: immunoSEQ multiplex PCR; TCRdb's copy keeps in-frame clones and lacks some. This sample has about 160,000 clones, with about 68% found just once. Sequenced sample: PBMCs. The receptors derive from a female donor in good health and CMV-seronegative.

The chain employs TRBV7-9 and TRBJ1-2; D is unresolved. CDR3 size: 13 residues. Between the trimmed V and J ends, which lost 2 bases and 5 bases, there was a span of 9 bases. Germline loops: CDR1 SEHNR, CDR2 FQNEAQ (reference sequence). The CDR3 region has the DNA TGTGCCAGCAGCTTACGAACTTTTTATGGCTACACCTTC. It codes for CASSLRTFYGYTF.

CDR3 sequence: CASSLRLAGGTDTQYF. The DNA for the CDR3 is TGTGCCAGCAGCCTTAGACTAGCGGGAGGCACAGATACGCAGTATTTT. The chain carries TRBV11-2 and TRBJ2-3; TRBD2 agrees at 12 bases. The ends lost 5 bases at V and 1 base at J; junction bases unmatched: 4. The CDR3 is made up of 16 amino acids. The germline V gene has CDR1 SGHAT and CDR2 FQNNGV.

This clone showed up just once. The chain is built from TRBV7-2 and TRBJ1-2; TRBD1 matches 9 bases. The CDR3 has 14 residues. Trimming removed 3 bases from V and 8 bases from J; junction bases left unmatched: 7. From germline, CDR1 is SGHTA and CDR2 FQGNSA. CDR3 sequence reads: CASSFPQGARGYTF. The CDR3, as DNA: TGTGCCAGCAGCTTCCCACAGGGGGCGCGGGGCTACACCTTC.

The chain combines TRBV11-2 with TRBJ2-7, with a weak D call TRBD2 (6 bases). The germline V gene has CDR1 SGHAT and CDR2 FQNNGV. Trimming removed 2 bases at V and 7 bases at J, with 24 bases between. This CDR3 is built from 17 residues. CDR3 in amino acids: CASSLQVQGAGGMEQYF. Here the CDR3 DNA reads TGTGCCAGCAGCTTACAAGTGCAGGGAGCAGGAGGGATGGAGCAGTACTTC.

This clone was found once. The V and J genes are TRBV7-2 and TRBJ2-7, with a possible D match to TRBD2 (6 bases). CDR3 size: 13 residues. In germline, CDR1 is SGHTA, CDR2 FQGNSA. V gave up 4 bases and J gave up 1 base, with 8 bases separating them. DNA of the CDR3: TGTGCCAGCAGCTCTAGCGTTTCCTACGAGCAGTACTTC. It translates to CASSSSVSYEQYF.

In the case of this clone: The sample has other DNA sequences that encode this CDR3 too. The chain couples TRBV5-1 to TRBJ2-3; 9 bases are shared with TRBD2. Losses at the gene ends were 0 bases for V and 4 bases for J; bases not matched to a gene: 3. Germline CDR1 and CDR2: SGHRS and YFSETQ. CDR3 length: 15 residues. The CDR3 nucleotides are TGCGCCAGCAGCTTGGGAGCGGGAGGCCCAGATACGCAGTATTTT. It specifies CASSLGAGGPDTQYF.

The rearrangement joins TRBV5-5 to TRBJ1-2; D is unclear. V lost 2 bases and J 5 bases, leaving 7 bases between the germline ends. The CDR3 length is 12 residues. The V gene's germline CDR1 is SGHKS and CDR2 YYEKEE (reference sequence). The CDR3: CASSLREYGYTF. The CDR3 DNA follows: TGTGCCAGCAGCTTACGGGAGTATGGCTACACCTTC. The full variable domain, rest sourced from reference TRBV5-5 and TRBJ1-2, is DAGVTQSPTHLIKTRGQQVTLRCSPISGHKSVSWYQQVLGQGPQFIFQYYEKEERGRGNFPDRFSARQFPNYSSELNVNALLLGDSALYLCASSLREYGYTFGSGTRLTVV.

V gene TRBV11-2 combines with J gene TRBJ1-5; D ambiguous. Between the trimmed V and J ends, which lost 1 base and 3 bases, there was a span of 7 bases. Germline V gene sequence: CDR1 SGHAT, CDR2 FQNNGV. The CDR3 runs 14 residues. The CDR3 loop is CASSLGQNNQPQHF. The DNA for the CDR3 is TGTGCCAGCAGCTTAGGCCAGAACAATCAGCCCCAGCATTTT.

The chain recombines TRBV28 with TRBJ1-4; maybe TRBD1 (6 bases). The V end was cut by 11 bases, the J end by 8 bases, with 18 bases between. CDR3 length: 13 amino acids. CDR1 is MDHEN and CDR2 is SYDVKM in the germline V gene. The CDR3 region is CAGNRARGEKLFF. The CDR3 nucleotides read TGTGCCGGGAACAGGGCGAGAGGGGAAAAACTGTTTTTT.

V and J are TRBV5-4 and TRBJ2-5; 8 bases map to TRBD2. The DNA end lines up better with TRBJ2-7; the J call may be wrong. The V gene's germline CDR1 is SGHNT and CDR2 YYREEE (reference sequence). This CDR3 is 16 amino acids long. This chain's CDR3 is CASSLALERERVEQYF. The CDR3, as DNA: TGTGCCAGCAGCTTGGCCCTGGAGCGGGAGAGGGTCGAGCAGTACTTC.

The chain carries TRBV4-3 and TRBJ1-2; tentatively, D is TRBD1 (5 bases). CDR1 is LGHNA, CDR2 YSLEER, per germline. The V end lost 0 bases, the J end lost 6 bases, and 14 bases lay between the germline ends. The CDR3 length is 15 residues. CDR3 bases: TGCGCCAGCAGCCAAGATCCACAGGAGAATAATGGCTACACCTTC. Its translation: CASSQDPQENNGYTF.

Written as DNA, the CDR3 is TGTGCCTGGAGTCAACAGGGGGCGAGGGATGGCTACACCTTC. It encodes CAWSQQGARDGYTF. The rearrangement uses TRBV30 and TRBJ1-2, with TRBD1 matching over 9 bases. From germline, CDR1 is GTSNPN and CDR2 SVGIG (reference sequence). V shed 2 bases, J shed 6 bases, and the junction held 7 bases outside the gene matches. This CDR3 is 14 amino acids long.

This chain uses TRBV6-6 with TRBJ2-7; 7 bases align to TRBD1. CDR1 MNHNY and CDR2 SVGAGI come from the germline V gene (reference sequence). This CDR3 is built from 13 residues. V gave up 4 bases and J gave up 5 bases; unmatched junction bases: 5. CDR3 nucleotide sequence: TGTGCCAGCAGTTTGGACAGGCGCGACGAGCAGTACTTC. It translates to CASSLDRRDEQYF.

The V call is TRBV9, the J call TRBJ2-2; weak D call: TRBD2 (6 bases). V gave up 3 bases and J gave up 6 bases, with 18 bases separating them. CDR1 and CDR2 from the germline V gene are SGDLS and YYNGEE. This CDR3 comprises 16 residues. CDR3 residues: CASSAGPLATPGELFF. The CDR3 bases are TGTGCCAGCAGCGCGGGGCCTCTAGCGACTCCCGGGGAGCTGTTTTTT. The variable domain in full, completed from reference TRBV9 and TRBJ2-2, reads DSGVTQTPKHLITATGQRVTLRCSPRSGDLSVYWYQQSLDQGLQFLIQYYNGEERAKGNILERFSAQQFPDLHSELNLSSLELGDSALYFCASSAGPLATPGELFFGEGSRLTVL.

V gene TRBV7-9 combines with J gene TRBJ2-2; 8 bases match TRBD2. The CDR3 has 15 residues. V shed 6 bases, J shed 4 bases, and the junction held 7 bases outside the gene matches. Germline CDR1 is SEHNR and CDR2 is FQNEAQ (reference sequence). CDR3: CASSLTGGLTGELFF. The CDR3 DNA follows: TGTGCCAGCAGTTTAACGGGGGGGCTCACCGGGGAGCTGTTTTTT.

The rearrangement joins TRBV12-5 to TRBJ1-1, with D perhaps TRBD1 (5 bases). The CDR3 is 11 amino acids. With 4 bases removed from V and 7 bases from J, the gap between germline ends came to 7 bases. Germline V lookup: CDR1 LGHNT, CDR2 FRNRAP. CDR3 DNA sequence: TGTGCTAGTGGTTCAGACAGTGAAGCTTTCTTT. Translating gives CASGSDSEAFF. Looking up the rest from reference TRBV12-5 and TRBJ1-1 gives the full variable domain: DARVTQTPRHKVTEMGQEVTMRCQPILGHNTVFWYRQTMMQGLELLAYFRNRAPLDDSGMPKDRFSAEMPDATLATLKIQPSEPRDSAVYFCASGSDSEAFFGQGTRLTVV.

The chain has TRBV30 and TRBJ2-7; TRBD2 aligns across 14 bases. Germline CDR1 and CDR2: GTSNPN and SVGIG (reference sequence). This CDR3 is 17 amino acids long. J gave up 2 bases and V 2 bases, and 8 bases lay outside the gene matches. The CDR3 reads CAWSLGTSGRAAYEQYF. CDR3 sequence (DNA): TGTGCCTGGAGTCTTGGGACTAGCGGGAGAGCGGCCTACGAGCAGTACTTC.

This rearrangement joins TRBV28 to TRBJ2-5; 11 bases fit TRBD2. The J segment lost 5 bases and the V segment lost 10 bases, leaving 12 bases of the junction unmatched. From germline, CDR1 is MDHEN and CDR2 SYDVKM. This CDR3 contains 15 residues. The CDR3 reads CATVLAGGPRETQYF. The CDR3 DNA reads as TGTGCCACTGTATTAGCGGGAGGGCCGCGGGAGACCCAGTACTTC.

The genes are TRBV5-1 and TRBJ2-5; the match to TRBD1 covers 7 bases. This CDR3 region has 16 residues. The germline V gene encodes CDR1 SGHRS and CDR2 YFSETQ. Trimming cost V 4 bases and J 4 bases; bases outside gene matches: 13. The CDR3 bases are TGCGCCAGCAGCGCTACCGGGACAGTCGTCTTAGAGACCCAGTACTTC. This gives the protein CASSATGTVVLETQYF.

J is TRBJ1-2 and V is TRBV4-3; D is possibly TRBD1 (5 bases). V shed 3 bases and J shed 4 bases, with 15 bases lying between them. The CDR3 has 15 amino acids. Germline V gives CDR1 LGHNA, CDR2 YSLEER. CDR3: CASSQGRGEGYGYTF. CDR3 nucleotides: TGCGCCAGCAGCCAGGGGCGGGGGGAAGGCTATGGCTACACCTTC.

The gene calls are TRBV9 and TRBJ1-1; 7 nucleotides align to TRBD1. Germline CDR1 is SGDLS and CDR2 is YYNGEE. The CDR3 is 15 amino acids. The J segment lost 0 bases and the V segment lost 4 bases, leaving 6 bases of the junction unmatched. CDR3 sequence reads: CASSPLGQLNTEAFF. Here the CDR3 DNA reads TGTGCCAGCAGCCCCCTGGGACAGCTGAACACTGAAGCTTTCTTT.

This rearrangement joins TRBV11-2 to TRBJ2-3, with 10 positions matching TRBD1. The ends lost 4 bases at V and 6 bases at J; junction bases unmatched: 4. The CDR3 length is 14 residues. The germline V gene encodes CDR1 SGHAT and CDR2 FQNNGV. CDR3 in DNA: TGTGCCAGCAGCTCAGGACAGGGGGGGGATACGCAGTATTTT. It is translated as CASSSGQGGDTQYF.

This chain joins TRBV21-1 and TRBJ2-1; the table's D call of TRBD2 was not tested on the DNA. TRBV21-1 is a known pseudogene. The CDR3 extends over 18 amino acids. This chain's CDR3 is CASSPGGKRGLTYNEQFF. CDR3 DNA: TGTGCCAGCAGCCCCGGTGGGAAGCGGGGTCTTACCTACAATGAGCAGTTCTTC.

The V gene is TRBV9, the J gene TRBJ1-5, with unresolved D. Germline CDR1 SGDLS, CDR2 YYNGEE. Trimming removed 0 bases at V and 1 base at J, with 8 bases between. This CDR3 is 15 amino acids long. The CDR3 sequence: CASSVGSSSNQPQHF. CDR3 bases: TGTGCCAGCAGCGTAGGTTCCTCCAGCAATCAGCCCCAGCATTTT.

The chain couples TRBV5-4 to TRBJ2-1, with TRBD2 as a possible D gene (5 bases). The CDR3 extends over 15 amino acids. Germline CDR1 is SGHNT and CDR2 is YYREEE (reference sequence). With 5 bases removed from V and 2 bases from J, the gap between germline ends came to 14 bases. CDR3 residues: CASSSLEGAYNEQFF. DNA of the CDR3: TGTGCCAGCAGTTCCCTAGAGGGAGCCTACAATGAGCAGTTCTTC.

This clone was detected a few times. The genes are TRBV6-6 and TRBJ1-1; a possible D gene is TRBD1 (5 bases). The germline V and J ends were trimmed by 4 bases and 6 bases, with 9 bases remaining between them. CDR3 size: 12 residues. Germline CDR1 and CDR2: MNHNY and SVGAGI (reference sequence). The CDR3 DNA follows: TGTGCCAGCAGTTTCCGGGGGGCTGAAGCTTTCTTT. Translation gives CASSFRGAEAFF.

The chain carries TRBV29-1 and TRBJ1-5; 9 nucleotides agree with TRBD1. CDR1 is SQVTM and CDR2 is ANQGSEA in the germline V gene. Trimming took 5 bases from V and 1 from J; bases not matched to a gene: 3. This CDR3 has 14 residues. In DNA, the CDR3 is TGCAGCGTTCTGACAGGGGGAAGCAATCAGCCCCAGCATTTT. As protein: CSVLTGGSNQPQHF. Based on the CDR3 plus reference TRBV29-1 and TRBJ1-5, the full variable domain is SAVISQKPSRDICQRGTSLTIQCQVDSQVTMMFWYRQQPGQSLTLIATANQGSEATYESGFVIDKFPISRPNLTFSTLTVSNMSPEDSSIYLCSVLTGGSNQPQHFGDGTRLSIL.